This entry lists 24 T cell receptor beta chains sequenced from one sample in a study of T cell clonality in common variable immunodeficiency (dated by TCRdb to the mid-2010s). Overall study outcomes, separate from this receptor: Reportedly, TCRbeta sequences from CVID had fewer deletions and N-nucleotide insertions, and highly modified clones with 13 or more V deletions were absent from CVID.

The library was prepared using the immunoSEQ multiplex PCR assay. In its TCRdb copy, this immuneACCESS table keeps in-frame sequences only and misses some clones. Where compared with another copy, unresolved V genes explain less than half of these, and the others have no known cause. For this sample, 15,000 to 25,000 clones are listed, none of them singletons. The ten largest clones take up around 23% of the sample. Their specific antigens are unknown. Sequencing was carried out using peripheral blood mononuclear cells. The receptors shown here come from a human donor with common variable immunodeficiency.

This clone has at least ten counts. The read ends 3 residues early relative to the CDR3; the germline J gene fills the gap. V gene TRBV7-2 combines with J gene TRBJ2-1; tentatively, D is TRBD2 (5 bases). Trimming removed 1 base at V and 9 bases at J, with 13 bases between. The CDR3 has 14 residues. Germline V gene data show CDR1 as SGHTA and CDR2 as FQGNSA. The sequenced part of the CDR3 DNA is TGTGCCAGCAGCTTAGAACGGACTCTAAGTGAG. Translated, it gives CASSLERTLSE. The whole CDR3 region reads CASSLERTLSEQFF.

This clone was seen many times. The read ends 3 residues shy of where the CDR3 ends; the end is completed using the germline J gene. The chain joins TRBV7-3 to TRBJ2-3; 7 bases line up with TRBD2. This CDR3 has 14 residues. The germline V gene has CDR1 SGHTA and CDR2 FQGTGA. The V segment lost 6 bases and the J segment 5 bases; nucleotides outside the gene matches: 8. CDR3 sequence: CASRSGTGGDTQYF. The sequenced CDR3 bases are TGTGCCAGCAGAAGCGGGACCGGCGGAGATACG.

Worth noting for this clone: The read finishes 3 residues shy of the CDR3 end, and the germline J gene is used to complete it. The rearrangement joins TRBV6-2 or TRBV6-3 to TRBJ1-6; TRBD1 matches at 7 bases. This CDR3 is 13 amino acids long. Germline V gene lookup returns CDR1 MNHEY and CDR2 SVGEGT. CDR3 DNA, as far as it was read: TGTGCCAGCAGTCGGGGGCCGGGGACAGCC. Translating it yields CASSRGPGTA. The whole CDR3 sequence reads CASSRGPGTALHF.

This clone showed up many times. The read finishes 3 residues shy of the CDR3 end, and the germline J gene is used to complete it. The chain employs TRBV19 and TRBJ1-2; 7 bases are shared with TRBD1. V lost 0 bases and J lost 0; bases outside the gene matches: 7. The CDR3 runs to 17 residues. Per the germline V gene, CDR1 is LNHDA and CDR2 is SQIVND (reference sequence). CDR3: CASSIDHSTGANYGYTF. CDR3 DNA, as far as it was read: TGTGCCAGTAGTATAGATCACTCCACAGGGGCTAACTATGGC.

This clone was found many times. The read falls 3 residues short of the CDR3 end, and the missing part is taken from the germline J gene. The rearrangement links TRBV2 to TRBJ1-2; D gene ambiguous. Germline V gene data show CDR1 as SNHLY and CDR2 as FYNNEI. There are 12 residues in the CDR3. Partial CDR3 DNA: TGTGCCAGCATTTACACTCCGGGGATC. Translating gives CASIYTPGI. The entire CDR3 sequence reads CASIYTPGIYTF.

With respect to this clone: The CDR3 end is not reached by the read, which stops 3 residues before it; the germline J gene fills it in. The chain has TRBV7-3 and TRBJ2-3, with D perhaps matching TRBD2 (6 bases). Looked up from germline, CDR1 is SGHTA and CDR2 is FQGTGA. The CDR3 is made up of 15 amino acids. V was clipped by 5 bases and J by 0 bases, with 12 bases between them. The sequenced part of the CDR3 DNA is TGTGCCAGCAGCCCTGGACTAACTAGCACAGATACG. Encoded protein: CASSPGLTSTDT. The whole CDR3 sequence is CASSPGLTSTDTQYF.

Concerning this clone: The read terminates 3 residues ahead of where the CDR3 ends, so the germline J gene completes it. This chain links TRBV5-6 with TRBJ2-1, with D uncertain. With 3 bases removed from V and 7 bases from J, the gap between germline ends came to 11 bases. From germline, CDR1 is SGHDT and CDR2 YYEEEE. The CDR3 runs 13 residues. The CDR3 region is CASSSPWQNEQFF. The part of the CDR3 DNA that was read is TGTGCCAGCAGCTCCCCTTGGCAGAATGAG. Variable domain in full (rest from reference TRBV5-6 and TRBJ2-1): DAGVTQSPTHLIKTRGQQVTLRCSPKSGHDTVSWYQQALGQGPQFIFQYYEEEERQRGNFPDRFSGHQFPNYSSELNVNALLLGDSALYLCASSSPWQNEQFFGPGTRLTVL.

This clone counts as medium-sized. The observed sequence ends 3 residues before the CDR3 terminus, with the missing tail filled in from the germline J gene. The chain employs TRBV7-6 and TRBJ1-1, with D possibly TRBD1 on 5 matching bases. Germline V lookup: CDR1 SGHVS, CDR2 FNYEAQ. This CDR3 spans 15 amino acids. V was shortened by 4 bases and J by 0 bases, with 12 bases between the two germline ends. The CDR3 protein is CASSSGQALNTEAFF. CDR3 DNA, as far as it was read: TGTGCCAGCAGCTCAGGGCAGGCCTTGAACACTGAA.

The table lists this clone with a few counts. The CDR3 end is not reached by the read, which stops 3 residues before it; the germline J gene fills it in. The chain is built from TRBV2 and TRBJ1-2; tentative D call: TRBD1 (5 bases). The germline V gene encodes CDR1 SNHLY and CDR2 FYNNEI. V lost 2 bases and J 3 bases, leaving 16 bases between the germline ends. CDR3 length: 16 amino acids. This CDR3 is CASSEMRGSRDYGYTF. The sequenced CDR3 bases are TGTGCCAGCAGTGAAATGCGGGGCTCTAGGGACTATGGC.

The sequenced CDR3 bases are TGTGCCAGCAGCATGGTAGGACTTAACTATGGC. Protein sequence: CASSMVGLNYG. The CDR3 in full is CASSMVGLNYGYTF. This chain connects TRBV7-9 to TRBJ1-2, with unresolved D. The CDR3 is cut off 3 residues early in the read; its end comes from the germline J gene. CDR3 length equals 14 residues. Trimming left V 5 bases short and J 1 base short, with 11 bases between. Per germline, CDR1 SEHNR and CDR2 FQNEAQ (reference sequence).

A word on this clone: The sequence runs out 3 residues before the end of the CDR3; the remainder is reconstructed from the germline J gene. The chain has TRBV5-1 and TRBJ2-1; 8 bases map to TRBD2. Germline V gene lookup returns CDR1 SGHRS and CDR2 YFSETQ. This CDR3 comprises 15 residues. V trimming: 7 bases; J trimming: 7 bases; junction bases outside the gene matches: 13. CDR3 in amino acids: CASGSSLAGNNEQFF. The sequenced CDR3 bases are TGCGCCAGCGGATCCTCGCTAGCGGGTAATAATGAG.

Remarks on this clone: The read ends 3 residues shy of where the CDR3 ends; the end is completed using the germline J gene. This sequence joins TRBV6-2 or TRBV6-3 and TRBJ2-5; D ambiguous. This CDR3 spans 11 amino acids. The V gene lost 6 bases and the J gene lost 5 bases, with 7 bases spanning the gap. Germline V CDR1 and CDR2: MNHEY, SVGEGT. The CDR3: CASSSPETQYF. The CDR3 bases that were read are TGTGCCAGCAGCTCTCCGGAGACC.

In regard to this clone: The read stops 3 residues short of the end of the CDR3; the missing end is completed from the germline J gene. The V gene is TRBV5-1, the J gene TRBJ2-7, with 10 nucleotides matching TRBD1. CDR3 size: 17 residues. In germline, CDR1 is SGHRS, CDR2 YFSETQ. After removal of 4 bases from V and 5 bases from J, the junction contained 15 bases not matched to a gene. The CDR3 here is CASSPPSTGTGAHEQYF. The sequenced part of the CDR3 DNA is TGCGCCAGCAGCCCCCCGTCCACCGGGACAGGGGCCCACGAG.

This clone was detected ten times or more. CDR3 DNA (partial): TGTGCCAGCAGCTTAATACAGGGAGGGTCCGAG. Residues: CASSLIQGGSE. The whole CDR3 sequence is CASSLIQGGSEQYF. The V gene is TRBV7-3, the J gene TRBJ2-7, with D possibly being TRBD2 (7 bases). The read falls 3 residues short of the CDR3 end, and the missing part is taken from the germline J gene. The CDR3 spans 14 residues. Germline assignment: CDR1 SGHTA and CDR2 FQGTGA. With 1 base removed from V and 6 bases from J, the gap between germline ends came to 13 bases.

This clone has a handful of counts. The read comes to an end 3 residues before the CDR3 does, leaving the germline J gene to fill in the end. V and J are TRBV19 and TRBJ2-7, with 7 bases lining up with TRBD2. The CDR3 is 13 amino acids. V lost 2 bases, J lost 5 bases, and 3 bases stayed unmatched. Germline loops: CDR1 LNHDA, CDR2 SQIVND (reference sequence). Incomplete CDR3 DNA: TGTGCCAGTAGTATAAAGAGCGGGAACGAG. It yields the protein CASSIKSGNE. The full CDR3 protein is CASSIKSGNEQYF.

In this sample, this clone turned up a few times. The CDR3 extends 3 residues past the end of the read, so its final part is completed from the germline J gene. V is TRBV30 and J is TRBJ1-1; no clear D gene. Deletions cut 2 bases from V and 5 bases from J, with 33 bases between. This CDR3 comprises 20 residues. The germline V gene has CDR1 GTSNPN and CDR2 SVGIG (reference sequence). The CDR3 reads CAWSPSPPSSKRTLVTEAFF. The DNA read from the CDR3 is TGTGCCTGGAGTCCCTCCCCCCCATCATCCAAAAGGACTCTGGTAACTGAA. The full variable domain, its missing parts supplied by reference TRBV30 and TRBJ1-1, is SQTIHQWPATLVQPVGSPLSLECTVEGTSNPNLYWYRQAAGRGLQLLFYSVGIGQISSEVPQNLSASRPQDRQFILSSKKLLLSDSGFYLCAWSPSPPSSKRTLVTEAFFGQGTRLTVV.

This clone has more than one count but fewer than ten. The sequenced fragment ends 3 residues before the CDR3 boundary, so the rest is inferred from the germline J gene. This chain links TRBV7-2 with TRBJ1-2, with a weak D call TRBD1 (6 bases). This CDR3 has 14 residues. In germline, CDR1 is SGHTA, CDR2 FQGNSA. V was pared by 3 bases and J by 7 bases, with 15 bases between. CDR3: CASSFSGDRSGYTF. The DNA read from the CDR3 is TGTGCCAGCAGCTTTTCTGGTGACAGGTCTGGC.

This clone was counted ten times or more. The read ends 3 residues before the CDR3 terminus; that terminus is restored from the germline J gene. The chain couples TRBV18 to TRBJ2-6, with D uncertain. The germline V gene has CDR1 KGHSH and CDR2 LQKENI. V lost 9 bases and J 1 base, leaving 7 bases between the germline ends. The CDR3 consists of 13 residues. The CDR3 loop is CASSVSGANVLTF. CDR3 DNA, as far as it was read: TGTGCCAGTTCGGTTTCTGGGGCCAACGTC.

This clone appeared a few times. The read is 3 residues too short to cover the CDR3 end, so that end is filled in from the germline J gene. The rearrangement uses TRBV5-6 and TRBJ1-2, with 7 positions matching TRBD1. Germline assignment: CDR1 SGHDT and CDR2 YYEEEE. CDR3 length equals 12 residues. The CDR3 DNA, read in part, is TGTGCCAGCAGCGATGACAGGGAAGTC. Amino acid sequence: CASSDDREV. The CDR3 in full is CASSDDREVYTF.

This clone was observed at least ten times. The CDR3 loop reads CALKYLQYF. CDR3 bases read: TGTGCCCTAAAGTATCTT. This rearrangement joins TRBV30 to TRBJ2-4, with no clear D. The CDR3 extends 3 residues past the end of the read, so its final part is completed from the germline J gene. CDR1 and CDR2 (germline): GTSNPN, SVGIG (reference sequence). CDR3 size: 9 residues.

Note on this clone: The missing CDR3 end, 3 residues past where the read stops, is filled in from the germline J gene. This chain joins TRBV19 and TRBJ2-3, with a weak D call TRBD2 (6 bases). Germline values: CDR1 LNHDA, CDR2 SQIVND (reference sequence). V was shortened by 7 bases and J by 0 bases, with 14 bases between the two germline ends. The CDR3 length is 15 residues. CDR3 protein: CASTPWGESTDTQYF. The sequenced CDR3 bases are TGTGCCAGTACCCCCTGGGGGGAAAGCACAGATACG.

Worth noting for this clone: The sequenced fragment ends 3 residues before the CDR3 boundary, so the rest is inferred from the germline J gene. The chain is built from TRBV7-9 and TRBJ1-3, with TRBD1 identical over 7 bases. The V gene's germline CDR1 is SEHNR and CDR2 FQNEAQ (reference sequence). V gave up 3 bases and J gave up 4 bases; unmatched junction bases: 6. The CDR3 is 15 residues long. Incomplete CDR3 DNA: TGTGCCAGCAGCTTCACAGGGGCTGCAGGAAACACC. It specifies CASSFTGAAGNT. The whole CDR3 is CASSFTGAAGNTIYF.

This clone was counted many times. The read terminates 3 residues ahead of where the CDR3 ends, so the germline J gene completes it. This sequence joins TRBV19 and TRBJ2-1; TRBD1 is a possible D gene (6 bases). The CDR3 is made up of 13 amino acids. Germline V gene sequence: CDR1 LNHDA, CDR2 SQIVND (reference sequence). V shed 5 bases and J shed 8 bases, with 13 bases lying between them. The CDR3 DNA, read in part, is TGTGCCAGTAGTTTCAGGGGTCTAGATGAG. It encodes CASSFRGLDE. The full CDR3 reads CASSFRGLDEQFF.

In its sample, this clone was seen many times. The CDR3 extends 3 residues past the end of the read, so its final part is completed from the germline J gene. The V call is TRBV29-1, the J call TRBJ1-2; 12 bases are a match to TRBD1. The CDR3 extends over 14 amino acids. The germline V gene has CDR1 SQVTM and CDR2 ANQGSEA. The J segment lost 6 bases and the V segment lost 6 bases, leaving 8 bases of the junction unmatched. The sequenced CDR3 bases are TGCAGCGTGCACACCGGGACAGGGGGCGATGGC. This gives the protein CSVHTGTGGDG. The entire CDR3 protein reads CSVHTGTGGDGYTF.